Presented here are 18 T cell receptor beta chains from one specimen sequenced in a study of cytomegalovirus exposure and HLA in healthy donors. The PCR employed 60 Vbeta primers together with 13 Jbeta primers. Sequencing used immunoSEQ multiplex PCR; TCRdb keeps in-frame clones, though not all of them. The table lists some 140,000 clones, around four fifths of them singletons, with about 1.5% in the top ten. Material: PBMCs. The receptors here all came from a woman aged 40-49 years in good health and CMV-seronegative.

V and J are TRBV15 and TRBJ2-2; TRBD2 aligns across 10 bases. The V gene's germline CDR1 is LNHNV and CDR2 YYDKDF (reference sequence). J gave up 2 bases and V 5 bases, and 8 bases lay outside the gene matches. This CDR3 region has 17 residues. CDR3 bases: TGTGCCACCAGCCCCCTCCTAGCGGGGGTAAACACCGGGGAGCTGTTTTTT. Translation gives CATSPLLAGVNTGELFF.

The CDR3 DNA follows: TGTGCCAGCAGTTACTCGAGGGACAGTCATTCCTATGGCTACACCTTC. Translating gives CASSYSRDSHSYGYTF. The chain carries TRBV6-6 and TRBJ1-2, with 7 bases that match TRBD1. Trimming cost V 0 bases and J 4 bases; bases outside gene matches: 8. Germline CDR1 and CDR2: MNHNY and SVGAGI (reference sequence). The CDR3 loop spans 16 amino acids.

V gene TRBV15 combines with J gene TRBJ2-1; 13 positions match TRBD2. The CDR3 loop spans 16 amino acids. Trimming cost V 4 bases and J 5 bases; bases outside gene matches: 5. Germline V gene data show CDR1 as LNHNV and CDR2 as YYDKDF (reference sequence). CDR3 nucleotides: TGTGCCACCAGCACGAGACTAGCGGGGGGCCACAATGAGCAGTTCTTC. Protein product: CATSTRLAGGHNEQFF.

This chain uses TRBV6-5 with TRBJ1-1, with 10 bases aligning to TRBD1. V lost 10 bases to trimming and J lost 10 bases; unmatched junction nucleotides: 15. CDR3 length equals 14 residues. Germline values: CDR1 MNHEY, CDR2 SVGAGI. This CDR3 reads CATSPGTGVVVAFF. In DNA, the CDR3 is TGTGCCACCTCCCCCGGGACAGGGGTTGTGGTAGCTTTCTTT.

This clone was detected only a few times. This sequence joins TRBV4-1 and TRBJ2-7, with 8 bases matching TRBD1. Unmatched junction bases numbered 8, after V lost 4 bases and J lost 6 bases. The CDR3 loop spans 14 amino acids. Germline V lookup: CDR1 MGHRA, CDR2 YSYEKL. DNA of the CDR3: TGCGCCAGCAGCCCCTATCGGACAGGGAGCGAGCAGTACTTC. This codes for CASSPYRTGSEQYF.

The rearrangement links TRBV28 to TRBJ1-2; 10 bases line up with TRBD1. The CDR3 length is 15 residues. CDR1 is MDHEN and CDR2 is SYDVKM in the germline V gene. V lost 5 bases and J lost 8; bases outside the gene matches: 11. Written as DNA, the CDR3 is TGTGCCAGCAGTCCCTCAGACAGGGGGCTTTCAGGCTACACCTTC. This gives the protein CASSPSDRGLSGYTF.

The genes are TRBV4-2 and TRBJ2-1; TRBD1 matches 10 bases. Germline assignment: CDR1 LGHNA and CDR2 YNFKEQ. This CDR3 comprises 15 residues. V trimming: 7 bases; J trimming: 7 bases; junction bases outside the gene matches: 10. The chain's CDR3 is CASTRDRGWVNEQFF. The CDR3 coding sequence is TGTGCCAGCACTAGGGACAGGGGTTGGGTGAATGAGCAGTTCTTC.

This rearrangement joins TRBV4-2 to TRBJ1-1; D not certain. The CDR3 extends over 16 amino acids. Trimming removed 0 bases from V and 4 bases from J, with 15 bases in between. Germline CDR1 and CDR2: LGHNA and YNFKEQ. CDR3 DNA sequence: TGTGCCAGCAGCCAAGATGATAGAACCGAAGCCACTGAAGCTTTCTTT. Its protein is CASSQDDRTEATEAFF.

J is TRBJ1-4 and V is TRBV5-1; D is perhaps TRBD1 (6 bases). Trimming cost V 5 bases and J 2 bases, with 13 bases left between them. This CDR3 is built from 15 residues. Per the germline V gene, CDR1 is SGHRS and CDR2 is YFSETQ. For the CDR3, the DNA is TGCGCCAGCAGTACCATCCAGGGGACTAATGAAAAACTGTTTTTT. It yields the protein CASSTIQGTNEKLFF. Full variable domain (outside the CDR3, taken from reference TRBV5-1 and TRBJ1-4): KAGVTQTPRYLIKTRGQQVTLSCSPISGHRSVSWYQQTPGQGLQFLFEYFSETQRNKGNFPGRFSGRQFSNSRSEMNVSTLELGDSALYLCASSTIQGTNEKLFFGSGTQLSVL.

The V and J genes are TRBV30 and TRBJ2-5; D might be TRBD2 (7 bases). V was pared by 2 bases and J by 2 bases, with 15 bases between. CDR3 length: 15 residues. The germline V gene encodes CDR1 GTSNPN and CDR2 SVGIG (reference sequence). CDR3: CAWSTPRGLQETQYF. The CDR3 bases are TGTGCCTGGAGTACTCCCAGGGGACTACAAGAGACCCAGTACTTC.

DNA for the CDR3: TGCAGCGTTCAGGGACAGGGACCCTACGAGCAGTACTTC. Translation: CSVQGQGPYEQYF. The gene calls are TRBV29-1 and TRBJ2-7, with TRBD1 matching over 9 bases. Trimming took 5 bases from V and 2 from J; bases not matched to a gene: 4. Germline V CDR1 and CDR2: SQVTM, ANQGSEA. There are 13 residues in the CDR3.

The chain is built from TRBV18 and TRBJ1-4; D might be TRBD1 (5 bases). The length of the CDR3 is 14 residues. The germline V and J ends were trimmed by 0 bases and 7 bases, with 9 bases remaining between them. Germline lookup yields CDR1 KGHSH and CDR2 LQKENI. The CDR3 DNA follows: TGTGCCAGCTCACCACCGGGACTAGGTGAAAAACTGTTTTTT. Translated, it gives CASSPPGLGEKLFF. The full variable domain, completed using reference TRBV18 and TRBJ1-4, is NAGVMQNPRHLVRRRGQEARLRCSPMKGHSHVYWYRQLPEEGLKFMVYLQKENIIDESGMPKERFSAEFPKEGPSILRIQQVVRGDSAAYFCASSPPGLGEKLFFGSGTQLSVL.

V is TRBV9 and J is TRBJ1-4; possible D gene TRBD1, 6 bases. V was clipped by 4 bases and J by 0 bases, with 13 bases between them. CDR1 and CDR2 from the germline V gene are SGDLS and YYNGEE. This CDR3 region has 16 residues. The CDR3 loop is CASSFGAGATNEKLFF. Written as DNA, the CDR3 is TGTGCCAGCAGCTTTGGGGCAGGGGCAACTAATGAAAAACTGTTTTTT.

The chain employs TRBV5-6 and TRBJ2-3; tentative D call: TRBD1 (6 bases). The CDR3 sequence is 14 residues long. Germline lookup yields CDR1 SGHDT and CDR2 YYEEEE. Trimming left V 7 bases short and J 2 bases short, with 14 bases between. The CDR3 loop is CASAVGQITDTQYF. The CDR3 nucleotides read TGTGCCAGCGCCGTCGGACAGATCACAGATACGCAGTATTTT.

J is TRBJ1-2 and V is TRBV7-9, with D tentatively TRBD1 (6 bases). CDR1 and CDR2 (germline): SEHNR, FQNEAQ (reference sequence). V was shortened by 5 bases and J by 8 bases, with 18 bases between the two germline ends. This CDR3 spans 14 amino acids. The CDR3 nucleotides are TGTGCCAGCAGCCCCCCCCAGGGGTTGGGCGGCTACACCTTC. It codes for CASSPPQGLGGYTF. Based on the CDR3 plus reference TRBV7-9 and TRBJ1-2, the full variable domain is DTGVSQNPRHKITKRGQNVTFRCDPISEHNRLYWYRQTLGQGPEFLTYFQNEAQLEKSRLLSDRFSAERPKGSFSTLEIQRTEQGDSAMYLCASSPPQGLGGYTFGSGTRLTVV.

The chain uses TRBV7-2 and TRBJ2-5, with D possibly matching TRBD1 (5 bases). The CDR3 runs to 12 residues. The germline V gene has CDR1 SGHTA and CDR2 FQGNSA. V gave up 5 bases and J gave up 5 bases, with 9 bases separating them. The CDR3 loop reads CASSPGWETQYF. The CDR3 bases are TGTGCCAGCAGCCCAGGGTGGGAGACCCAGTACTTC.

J is TRBJ1-2 and V is TRBV19; 10 positions match TRBD1. The CDR3 has 14 residues. Germline V gene data show CDR1 as LNHDA and CDR2 as SQIVND (reference sequence). Trimming at V came to 6 bases and at J to 4 bases, leaving 5 bases not matched to a gene. DNA for the CDR3: TGTGCCAGTAGAACGACAGGGGGCAGCTATGGCTACACCTTC. Protein sequence: CASRTTGGSYGYTF.

This sequence joins TRBV6-6 and TRBJ2-1; TRBD2 agrees at 9 bases. V shed 7 bases and J 4 bases; nucleotides not matched to a gene: 5. This CDR3 comprises 14 residues. Looked up from germline, CDR1 is MNHNY and CDR2 is SVGAGI (reference sequence). CDR3 sequence: CASILAGIYNEQFF. The CDR3 coding sequence is TGTGCCAGCATTCTAGCGGGGATTTACAATGAGCAGTTCTTC.